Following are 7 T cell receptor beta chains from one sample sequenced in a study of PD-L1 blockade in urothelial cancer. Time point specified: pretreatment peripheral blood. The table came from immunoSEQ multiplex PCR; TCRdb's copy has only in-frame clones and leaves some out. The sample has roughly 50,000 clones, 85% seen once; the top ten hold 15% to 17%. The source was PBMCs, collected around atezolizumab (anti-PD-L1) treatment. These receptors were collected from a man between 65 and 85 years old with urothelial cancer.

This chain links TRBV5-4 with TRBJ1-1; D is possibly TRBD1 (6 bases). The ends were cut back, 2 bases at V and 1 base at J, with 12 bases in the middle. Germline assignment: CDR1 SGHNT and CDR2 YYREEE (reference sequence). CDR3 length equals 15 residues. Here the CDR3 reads CASSFSTGGNTEAFF. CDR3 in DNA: TGTGCCAGCAGCTTTTCGACAGGTGGGAACACTGAAGCTTTCTTT.

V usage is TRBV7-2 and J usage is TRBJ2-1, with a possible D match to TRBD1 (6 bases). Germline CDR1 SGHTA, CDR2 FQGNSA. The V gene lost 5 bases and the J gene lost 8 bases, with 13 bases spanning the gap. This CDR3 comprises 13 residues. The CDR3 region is CASSAYRVDEQFF. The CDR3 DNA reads TGTGCCAGCAGCGCTTACAGGGTCGATGAGCAGTTCTTC. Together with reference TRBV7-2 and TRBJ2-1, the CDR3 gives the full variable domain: GAGVSQSPSNKVTEKGKDVELRCDPISGHTALYWYRQSLGQGLEFLIYFQGNSAPDKSGLPSDRFSAERTGGSVSTLTIQRTQQEDSAVYLCASSAYRVDEQFFGPGTRLTVL.

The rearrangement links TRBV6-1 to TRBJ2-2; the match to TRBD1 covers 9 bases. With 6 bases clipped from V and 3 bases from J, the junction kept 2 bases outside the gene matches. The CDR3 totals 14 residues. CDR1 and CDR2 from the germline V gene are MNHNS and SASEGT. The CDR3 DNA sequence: TGTGCCAGCAGGGGACAGGGACACACCGGGGAGCTGTTTTTT. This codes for CASRGQGHTGELFF.

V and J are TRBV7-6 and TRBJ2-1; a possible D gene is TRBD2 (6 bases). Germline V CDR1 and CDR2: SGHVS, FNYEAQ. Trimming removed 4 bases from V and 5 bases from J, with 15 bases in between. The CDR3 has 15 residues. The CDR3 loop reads CASSSGLPGDNEQFF. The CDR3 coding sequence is TGTGCCAGCAGCTCGGGACTCCCGGGGGACAATGAGCAGTTCTTC. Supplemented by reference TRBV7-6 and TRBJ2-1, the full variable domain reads GAGVSQSPRYKVTKRGQDVALRCDPISGHVSLYWYRQALGQGPEFLTYFNYEAQQDKSGLPNDRFSAERPEGSISTLTIQRTEQRDSAMYRCASSSGLPGDNEQFFGPGTRLTVL.

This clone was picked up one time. The CDR3 spells CASSPARLGTEAFF. CDR3 in DNA: TGTGCCAGCTCACCGGCTAGGCTGGGCACTGAAGCTTTCTTT. The rearrangement joins TRBV18 to TRBJ1-1; D is unresolved. Trimming stripped 3 bases from V and 4 bases from J, with 12 bases between. Germline assignment: CDR1 KGHSH and CDR2 LQKENI. The CDR3 contains 14 residues.

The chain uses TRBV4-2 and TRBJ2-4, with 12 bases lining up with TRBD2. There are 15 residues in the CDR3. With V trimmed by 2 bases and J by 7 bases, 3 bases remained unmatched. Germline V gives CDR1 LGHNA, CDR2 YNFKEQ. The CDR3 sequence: CASSQQTSGSNIQYF. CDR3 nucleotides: TGTGCCAGCAGCCAACAGACTAGCGGGAGTAACATTCAGTACTTC.

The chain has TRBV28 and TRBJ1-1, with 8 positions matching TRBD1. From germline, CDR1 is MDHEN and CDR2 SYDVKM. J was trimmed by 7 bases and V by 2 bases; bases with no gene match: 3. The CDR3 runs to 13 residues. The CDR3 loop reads CASSLPGTGEAFF. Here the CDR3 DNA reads TGTGCCAGCAGTTTACCCGGGACAGGTGAAGCTTTCTTT. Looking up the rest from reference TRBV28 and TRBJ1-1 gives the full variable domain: DVKVTQSSRYLVKRTGEKVFLECVQDMDHENMFWYRQDPGLGLRLIYFSYDVKMKEKGDIPEGYSVSREKKERFSLILESASTNQTSMYLCASSLPGTGEAFFGQGTRLTVV.